This T cell receptor beta chain comes out of a study of monozygotic twins with inflammatory bowel disease. Study-level results: Compared with healthy co-twins, IBD patients showed reduced TCRbeta repertoire diversity by inverse Simpson. People with IBD had fewer clonotypes in common with others than healthy twins did, especially with disease activity.

The CDR3 spans 13 residues. Amplification used two nested PCRs: roughly 15 cycles, then 9 cycles, on TCRalpha/TCRbeta cDNA. From its re-call of the 5' RACE reads, TCRdb lists each CDR3 protein once, without DNA. This sample's table has 200,000 to 250,000 distinct CDR3 sequences. To note about this clonotype: Its target is not known.

J is TRBJ1-5 and V is TRBV21-1. TRBV21-1 is a pseudogene. The TCR was taken from a human donor with ulcerative colitis or Crohn's disease, or a healthy co-twin of an affected twin (not recorded which). Sequencing was done on a sample of blood. CDR3 protein: CASSTGSKQPQHF.